The entry below describes one T cell receptor beta chain. What this receptor recognizes is not known. Base qualities are missing; no much larger clone stands one base away. Including cysteine and phenylalanine, the CDR3 has 17 amino acids. Only the CDR3 part of the read is kept: 51 bases, read in frame from the first base. In the germline V gene (reference sequence), CDR1 corresponds to LNHDA and CDR2 to SQIVND. V is cut by 4 bases and J by 0 bases, and the space between the germline ends is 18 bases. For sequencing of the TCRbeta CDR3 region, genomic DNA was extracted from the sorted cells. The immunoSEQ Assay was used for sequencing of TCRbeta CDR3 regions. TCRdb stores this immuneACCESS table with in-frame sequences only. Part of the clones is absent; in the studies checked, under half of the shortfall reflects unresolved V genes, and no reason is known for the rest. The sample table lists more than 60,000 clones, about 81% of them with a count of one. Together, the top ten hold 4.5% to 6% of the sample.

The sample is drawn from a study of OX40 agonist ivuxolimab in advanced cancers. Turning to the overall study: Ivuxolimab was a fully human IgG2 agonistic monoclonal antibody targeting the costimulatory receptor OX40 (CD134). Intravenous ivuxolimab was administered to patients every 2 weeks at six dose levels: 0.01, 0.1, 0.3, 1.5, 3 and 10 mg/kg. Of the approximately 50 dose-escalation patients, hepatocellular carcinoma was present in roughly 19, melanoma in roughly 15, renal cell carcinoma in 9 and head and neck cancer in 9. A male proportion of roughly 80% and a mean age of approximately 60 years, ranging from about 20 to 80, were recorded for the dose-escalation cohort. Patients were allowed to have had prior anti-PD-1, anti-PD-L1 or anti-CTLA-4 therapy, and around 40% of the dose-escalation patients had previously received checkpoint inhibitors. Partial responses occurred in three dose-escalation patients: two with cutaneous melanoma and one with hepatocellular carcinoma. Peripheral TCRbeta sequencing was intended to test whether TCR sequence diversity was altered and clonal T-cell expansion was caused by ivuxolimab. The paper describes the monotherapy dose-escalation part (N of about 47 patients) of the phase I trial of ivuxolimab. Summary of the overall study and its limitations: After ivuxolimab, expanded clones were on average more numerous among CD8+ T cells than among CD4+ T cells. At doses from 0.1 to 3.0 mg/kg, clonal expansion was seen in both CD4+ and CD8+ blood T cells between baseline and week 6. Which antigens the clonally expanded peripheral T cells were specific for was not determined. Low levels of normalized T-cell clonal expansion were also seen in some patients who did not respond. In the 0.1-3.0 mg/kg groups, partial responders were among the patients with the lowest normalized peripheral clonal expansion, particularly in CD8+ T cells.

Patients with autoimmune disease history or receiving systemic immunosuppression were excluded from the trial. Peripheral blood for TCR sequencing was collected from all dose cohorts at baseline, on cycle 4 day 1, and on cycle 7 day 1. The samples were taken from a phase I, first-in-human, multicenter, open-label dose-escalation trial of ivuxolimab. Adults with locally advanced or metastatic melanoma, renal cell, hepatocellular, or head and neck squamous cell carcinoma were enrolled in the trial. Before TCR sequencing, CD4+ and CD8+ T cells were separately sorted from peripheral blood. The clonotype was recovered from an adult with an advanced solid tumor such as melanoma, head and neck, liver or kidney cancer. Material: CD4+ or CD8+ T cells sorted from blood, obtained in a trial of the OX40 agonist ivuxolimab. The chain was built from TRBV19 and TRBJ1-2, with the D gene too uncertain to name. The bases read TGTGCCAGTAGTACGACGACTTACGGCGGAGCTAACTATGGCTACACCTTC. Its protein is CASSTTTYGGANYGYTF.